Listed below are T cell receptor beta chains from one sample, sequenced in a study of shared clonotypes between healthy human individuals. The method was immunoSEQ multiplex PCR; TCRdb's version includes in-frame clones alone and lacks a portion of them. The sample carries some 2,000,000 clones, roughly 94% recorded once. The sequencing input was naive CD4+ T cells sorted from blood. The receptor set was obtained from a man aged 18 to 29 in good health. Each CDR3 is given with its conserved first and last residue. Each record gives: V gene, D gene, J gene, clone size, CDR3 DNA, CDR3 protein. A D gene is named only where the DNA matches it firmly. For some rows the clone size is stated as once, few or many, or as a class when expanded; others skip it.

V: TRBV11-2; D: .; J: TRBJ2-7; size: once; DNA: TGTGCCAGCAGTCGATTGGGGCAGGGCAGGTACAACGAGCAGTACTTC; CDR3: CASSRLGQGRYNEQYF
V: TRBV18; D: .; J: TRBJ1-5; size: .; DNA: TGTGCCAGCTCACCATGGCCTTCAGCGGGGTCCAATCAGCCCCAGCATTTT; CDR3: CASSPWPSAGSNQPQHF
V: TRBV7-2; D: .; J: TRBJ2-7; size: .; DNA: TGTGCCAGCAGCTTAGATCGCCCTGCAGCAGCCAACGAGCAGTACTTC; CDR3: CASSLDRPAAANEQYF
V: TRBV2; D: .; J: TRBJ1-6; size: .; DNA: TGTGCCAGCAGCACAGGTAGCTCCTATAATTCACCCCTCCACTTT; CDR3: CASSTGSSYNSPLHF
V: TRBV18; D: TRBD1; J: TRBJ1-6; size: .; DNA: TGTGCCAGCTCACCCGACAGGGCAGGTTCACCCCTCCACTTT; CDR3: CASSPDRAGSPLHF
V: TRBV6-4; D: TRBD1; J: TRBJ2-2; size: .; DNA: TGTGCCTCTCACCCCGGACAGGGAACAGCCATGAACACCGGGGAGCTGTTTTTT; CDR3: CASHPGQGTAMNTGELFF
V: TRBV7-9; D: .; J: TRBJ1-1; size: .; DNA: TGTGCCAGCAGCTTCGGGCCCTCTGAAGCTTTCTTT; CDR3: CASSFGPSEAFF
V: TRBV7-3; D: .; J: TRBJ1-2; size: .; DNA: TGTGCCAGCAGCTTAGGTCCGGGCGAGGATGGCTACACCTTC; CDR3: CASSLGPGEDGYTF
V: TRBV30; D: .; J: TRBJ2-3; size: .; DNA: TGTGCCTGGAAGACTTCTAGCACAGATACGCAGTATTTT; CDR3: CAWKTSSTDTQYF
V: TRBV21-1; D: .; J: TRBJ2-3; size: once; DNA: TGTGCCAGCACCGCGGACAGGAATCCTCTCACAGATACGCAGTATTTT; CDR3: CASTADRNPLTDTQYF
V: TRBV7-2; D: TRBD2; J: TRBJ2-5; size: .; DNA: TGTGCCAGCAGCTTAGTAGCGACTAGCGGGAGGGGGACCCAGTACTTC; CDR3: CASSLVATSGRGTQYF
V: TRBV5-4; D: TRBD1; J: TRBJ2-1; size: .; DNA: TGTGCCAGCAGCTTGGGGGACAGGGGTGGCAATGAGCAGTTCTTC; CDR3: CASSLGDRGGNEQFF
V: TRBV5-1; D: TRBD2; J: TRBJ2-2; size: .; DNA: TGCGCCAGCAGACTTGGACTAGCGGGAGGCTCCGGGGAGCTGTTTTTT; CDR3: CASRLGLAGGSGELFF
V: TRBV7-9; D: TRBD1; J: TRBJ2-2; size: .; DNA: TGTGCCACCCCGCTTTGGGGACAGGGGGTCACCGGGGAGCTGTTTTTT; CDR3: CATPLWGQGVTGELFF
V: TRBV5-4; D: .; J: TRBJ2-2; size: .; DNA: TGTGCCAGCAGCTTGAGGACAGTCGGCACCGGGGAGCTGTTTTTT; CDR3: CASSLRTVGTGELFF
V: TRBV5-1; D: TRBD1; J: TRBJ2-7; size: .; DNA: TGCGCCAGCAGCCGTGGGACAGGGATCTACGAGCAGTACTTC; CDR3: CASSRGTGIYEQYF
V: TRBV5-1; D: TRBD2; J: TRBJ2-3; size: .; DNA: TGCGCCAGCAGCGATGGGACTAGCGGGAGCCTCCGCACAGATACGCAGTATTTT; CDR3: CASSDGTSGSLRTDTQYF
V: TRBV4-1; D: .; J: TRBJ2-6; size: .; DNA: TGCGCCAGCAGTCAAGGCATAGGGGCCAACGTCCTGACTTTC; CDR3: CASSQGIGANVLTF
V: TRBV15; D: .; J: TRBJ1-1; size: .; DNA: TGTGCCACCAGCGGCCCCCACAGGGTTACCACTGAAGCTTTCTTT; CDR3: CATSGPHRVTTEAFF
V: TRBV11-2; D: .; J: TRBJ1-1; size: .; DNA: TGTGCCAGCCGGCAGGGTTTACAGAACACTGAAGCTTTCTTT; CDR3: CASRQGLQNTEAFF
V: TRBV11-2; D: .; J: TRBJ1-2; size: .; DNA: TGTGCCAGCAGCTTAGGCTATGGCTACACCTTC; CDR3: CASSLGYGYTF
V: TRBV5-8; D: .; J: TRBJ1-1; size: few; DNA: TGTGCCAGCAGCTTGGTCGGCGGACCCTCTAACACTGAAGCTTTCTTT; CDR3: CASSLVGGPSNTEAFF
V: TRBV4-3; D: TRBD1; J: TRBJ2-2; size: .; DNA: TGCGCCAGCAGCCAAGTTACAGGGGTTACCGGGGAGCTGTTTTTT; CDR3: CASSQVTGVTGELFF
V: TRBV6-1; D: .; J: TRBJ2-7; size: .; DNA: TGTGCCAGCAGTGAAAACCTCCGGGAGCAGTACTTC; CDR3: CASSENLREQYF
V: TRBV6-1; D: .; J: TRBJ1-5; size: .; DNA: TGTGCCAGCAATTGGGGGAATCAGCCCCAGCATTTT; CDR3: CASNWGNQPQHF
V: TRBV5-4; D: TRBD1; J: TRBJ2-5; size: .; DNA: TGTGCCAGCAGGACGGACAGGGTGGAGACCCAGTACTTC; CDR3: CASRTDRVETQYF
V: TRBV6-1; D: .; J: TRBJ2-7; size: .; DNA: TGTGCCAGCAGTGTTACTGTCGAGCAGTACTTC; CDR3: CASSVTVEQYF
V: TRBV4-1; D: TRBD1; J: TRBJ2-1; size: .; DNA: TGCGCCAGCAGCCCCGGGACAGGGCAACTGGGGTACAATGAGCAGTTCTTC; CDR3: CASSPGTGQLGYNEQFF
V: TRBV5-4; D: TRBD1; J: TRBJ2-7; size: .; DNA: TGTGCCAGCAGCTCGGGACAGGGGGCCGCCTACGAGCAGTACTTC; CDR3: CASSSGQGAAYEQYF
V: TRBV7-2; D: .; J: TRBJ2-3; size: .; DNA: TGTGCCAGCAGCTCCCAGGGGCGGACAGATACGCAGTATTTT; CDR3: CASSSQGRTDTQYF
V: TRBV28; D: .; J: TRBJ2-7; size: .; DNA: TGTGCCAGCAGTTTACCCGACAGGTTACAGCAGTACTTC; CDR3: CASSLPDRLQQYF
V: TRBV6-5; D: .; J: TRBJ2-7; size: .; DNA: TGTGCCAGCAGATCCCTCGGGACAAACTCCTACGAGCAGTACTTC; CDR3: CASRSLGTNSYEQYF
V: TRBV10-3; D: .; J: TRBJ1-5; size: .; DNA: TGTGCCATCAGTGAGTCTAGACAGACTAGCAATCAGCCCCAGCATTTT; CDR3: CAISESRQTSNQPQHF
V: TRBV18; D: TRBD2; J: TRBJ2-1; size: once; DNA: TGTGCCAGCTCACCCCTTGGACTAGCGGGAGCGAGCTCCTACAATGAGCAGTTCTTC; CDR3: CASSPLGLAGASSYNEQFF
V: TRBV5-1; D: .; J: TRBJ1-1; size: .; DNA: TGCGCCAGCAGCTTGATCGGGGCGACTGAAGCTTTCTTT; CDR3: CASSLIGATEAFF
V: TRBV7-6; D: TRBD1; J: TRBJ2-7; size: .; DNA: TGTGCCAGCAGCTCCCCAGGGGGCGAGCAGTACTTC; CDR3: CASSSPGGEQYF
V: TRBV27; D: .; J: TRBJ2-7; size: .; DNA: TGTGCCAGCAGTTCGGACGGAACCTACGAGCAGTACTTC; CDR3: CASSSDGTYEQYF
V: TRBV7-3; D: .; J: TRBJ1-3; size: .; DNA: TGTGCCAGCAGCTTAAGAGGACAGAGCGCTGGAAACACCATATATTTT; CDR3: CASSLRGQSAGNTIYF
V: TRBV21-1; D: .; J: TRBJ1-4; size: .; DNA: TGTGCCAGCAGCAAGGCGGCCTCCAAGGGGGAAAAACTGTTTTTT; CDR3: CASSKAASKGEKLFF
V: TRBV30; D: .; J: TRBJ2-1; size: once; DNA: TGTGCCTGGAGTGTATTACTGGCGGGACGGGCTGAGCAGTTCTTC; CDR3: CAWSVLLAGRAEQFF
V: TRBV9; D: .; J: TRBJ2-2; size: .; DNA: TGTGCCAGCAGTCAAGGGCCGGACACCGGGGAGCTGTTTTTT; CDR3: CASSQGPDTGELFF
V: TRBV7-2; D: .; J: TRBJ2-3; size: .; DNA: TGTGCCAGCAGCTCCGGGTGGCGAAGCACAGATACGCAGTATTTT; CDR3: CASSSGWRSTDTQYF
V: TRBV10-3; D: .; J: TRBJ1-5; size: .; DNA: TGTGCCATCAGTGAAAAGAGACAGCCCCAGCATTTT; CDR3: CAISEKRQPQHF
V: TRBV20-1; D: .; J: TRBJ2-7; size: .; DNA: TGCAGTGCCGCGGGATCCTACGAGCAGTACTTC; CDR3: CSAAGSYEQYF
V: TRBV5-1; D: .; J: TRBJ2-7; size: .; DNA: TGCGCCAGCAGGAACGACGGGACCTACGAGCAGTACTTC; CDR3: CASRNDGTYEQYF
V: TRBV10-3; D: .; J: TRBJ2-1; size: .; DNA: TGTGCCATCAGTGATGGAAGCTCCTACAATGAGCAGTTCTTC; CDR3: CAISDGSSYNEQFF
V: TRBV5-1; D: TRBD2; J: TRBJ2-1; size: .; DNA: TGCGCCAGCAGCTTGGGTACTAGCGTCCACAATGAGCAGTTCTTC; CDR3: CASSLGTSVHNEQFF
V: TRBV30; D: .; J: TRBJ1-1; size: once; DNA: TGTGCCTGGAGTGTCCCGGGAGTGCGCACTGAAGCTTTCTTT; CDR3: CAWSVPGVRTEAFF
V: TRBV2; D: .; J: TRBJ2-3; size: .; DNA: TGTGCCACAACCCTGGGGGATACGCAGTATTTT; CDR3: CATTLGDTQYF
V: TRBV30; D: .; J: TRBJ1-3; size: .; DNA: TGTGCCTGGAAAAGGGGAGGTGGAAACACCATATATTTT; CDR3: CAWKRGGGNTIYF
V: TRBV5-6; D: .; J: TRBJ2-1; size: .; DNA: TGTGCCAGCAGCTACCCGCTAGGGGGATTCTCCTACAATGAGCAGTTCTTC; CDR3: CASSYPLGGFSYNEQFF
V: TRBV21-1; D: .; J: TRBJ1-4; size: .; DNA: TGTGCCAGCAGCTTGGGGCCGCAGGGTGAAAAACTGTTTTTT; CDR3: CASSLGPQGEKLFF
V: TRBV4-3; D: TRBD1; J: TRBJ2-1; size: .; DNA: TGCGCCAGCAGCCGTTCGACAGGGGGCTACAATGAGCAGTTCTTC; CDR3: CASSRSTGGYNEQFF